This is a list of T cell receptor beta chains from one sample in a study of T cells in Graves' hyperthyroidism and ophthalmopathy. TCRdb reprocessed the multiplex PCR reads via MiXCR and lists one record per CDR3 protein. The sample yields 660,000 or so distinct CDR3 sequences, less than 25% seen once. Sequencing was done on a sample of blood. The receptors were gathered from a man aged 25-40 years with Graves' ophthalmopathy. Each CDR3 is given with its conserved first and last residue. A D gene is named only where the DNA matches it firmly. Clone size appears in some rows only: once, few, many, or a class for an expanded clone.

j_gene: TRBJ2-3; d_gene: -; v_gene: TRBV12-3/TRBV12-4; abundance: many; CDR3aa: CASSLVRGGTDTQYF; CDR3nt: TGTGCCAGCAGTTTGGTGAGAGGAGGCACAGATACGCAGTATTTT
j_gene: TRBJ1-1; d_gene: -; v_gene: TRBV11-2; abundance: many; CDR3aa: CASSLEPGGAEAFF; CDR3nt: TGTGCCAGCAGCTTAGAGCCAGGCGGCGCTGAAGCTTTCTTT
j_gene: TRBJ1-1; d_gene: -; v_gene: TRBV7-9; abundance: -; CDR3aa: CASSSEIYMNTEAFF; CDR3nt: TGTGCCAGCAGCTCAGAGATTTATATGAACACTGAAGCTTTCTTT
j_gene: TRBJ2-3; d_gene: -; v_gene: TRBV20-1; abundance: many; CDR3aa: CSARKSGGSTDTQYF; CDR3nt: TGCAGTGCTAGAAAGTCCGGCGGGAGCACAGATACGCAGTATTTT
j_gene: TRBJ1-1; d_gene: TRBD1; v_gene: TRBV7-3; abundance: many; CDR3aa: CASSPTGLDTEAFF; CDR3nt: TGTGCCAGCAGCCCGACAGGGTTGGACACTGAAGCTTTCTTT
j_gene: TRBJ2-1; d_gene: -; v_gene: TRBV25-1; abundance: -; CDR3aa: CASSEPGPYNEQFF; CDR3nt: TGTGCCAGCAGTGAGCCCGGACCATACAATGAGCAGTTCTTC
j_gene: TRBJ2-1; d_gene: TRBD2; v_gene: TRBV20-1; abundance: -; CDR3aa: CSASRVGLAGKGNEQFF; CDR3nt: TGCAGTGCCTCACGGGTGGGACTAGCGGGAAAAGGCAATGAGCAGTTCTTC
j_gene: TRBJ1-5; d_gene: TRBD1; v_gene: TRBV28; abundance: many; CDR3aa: CASSTGQVNQPQHF; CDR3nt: TGTGCCAGCAGTACCGGACAGGTCAATCAGCCCCAGCATTTT
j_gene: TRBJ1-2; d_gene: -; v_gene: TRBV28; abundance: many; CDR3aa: CASSLPGANYGYTF; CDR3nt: TGTGCCAGCAGTCTCCCCGGGGCCAACTATGGCTACACCTTC
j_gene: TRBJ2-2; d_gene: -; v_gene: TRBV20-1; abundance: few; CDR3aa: CSARVGEITGELFF; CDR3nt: TGCAGTGCTAGAGTAGGGGAAATCACCGGGGAGCTGTTTTTT
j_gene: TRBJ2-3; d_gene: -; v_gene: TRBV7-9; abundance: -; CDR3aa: CASSRPTGEDTQYF; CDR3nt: TGTGCCAGCAGCCGCCCCACGGGGGAAGATACGCAGTATTTT
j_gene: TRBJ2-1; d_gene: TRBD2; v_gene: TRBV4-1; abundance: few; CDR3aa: CASSQISGRRNNEQFF; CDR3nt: TGCGCCAGCAGCCAGATTAGCGGGAGAAGGAACAATGAGCAGTTCTTC
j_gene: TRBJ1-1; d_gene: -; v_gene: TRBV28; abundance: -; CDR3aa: CASSRISREAFF; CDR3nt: TGTGCCAGCAGTCGAATCTCCCGTGAAGCTTTCTTT
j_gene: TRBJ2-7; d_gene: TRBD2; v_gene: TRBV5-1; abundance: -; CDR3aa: CASSSLTSVPYEQYF; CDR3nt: TGCGCCAGCAGCTCTCTGACTAGCGTACCCTACGAGCAGTACTTC
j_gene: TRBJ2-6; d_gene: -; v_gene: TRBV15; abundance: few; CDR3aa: CATSRDLGANVLTF; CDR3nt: TGTGCCACCAGCAGAGATCTTGGGGCCAACGTCCTGACTTTC